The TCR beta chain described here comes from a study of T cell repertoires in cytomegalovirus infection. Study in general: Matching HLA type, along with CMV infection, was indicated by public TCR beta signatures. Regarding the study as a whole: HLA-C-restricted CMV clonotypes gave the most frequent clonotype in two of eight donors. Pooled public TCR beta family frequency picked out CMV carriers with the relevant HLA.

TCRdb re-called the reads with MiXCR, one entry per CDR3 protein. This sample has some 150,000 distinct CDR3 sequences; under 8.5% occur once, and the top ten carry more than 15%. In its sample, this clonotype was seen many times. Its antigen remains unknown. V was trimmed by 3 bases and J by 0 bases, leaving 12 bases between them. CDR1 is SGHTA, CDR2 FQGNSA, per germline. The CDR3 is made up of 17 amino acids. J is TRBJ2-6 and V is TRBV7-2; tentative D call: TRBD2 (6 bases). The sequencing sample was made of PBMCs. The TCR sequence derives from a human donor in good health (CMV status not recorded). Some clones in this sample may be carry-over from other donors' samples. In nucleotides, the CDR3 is TGTGCCAGCAGCTTGGGGACTCCCAGCTCTGGGGCCAACGTCCTGACTTTC. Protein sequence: CASSLGTPSSGANVLTF. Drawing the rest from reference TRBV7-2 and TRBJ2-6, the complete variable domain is GAGVSQSPSNKVTEKGKDVELRCDPISGHTALYWYRQSLGQGLEFLIYFQGNSAPDKSGLPSDRFSAERTGGSVSTLTIQRTQQEDSAVYLCASSLGTPSSGANVLTFGAGSRLTVL.